These T cell receptor beta chains were read from a single sample in a study of response to subunit inactivated influenza vaccine. A single record per CDR3 protein comes from TCRdb applying MiXCR to the RT-PCR reads. The data contain 300,000 to 350,000 distinct CDR3 sequences, 20% to 25% of them singletons. Sample: PBMCs from blood, taken 21 months after vaccination. Receptors originate from a man aged 45-69 years who received an inactivated influenza vaccine. CDR3s include the opening cysteine and the closing phenylalanine or tryptophan. Each record gives: clone size, V gene, D gene, J gene, CDR3 DNA, CDR3 protein. A D gene is named only where the DNA matches it firmly. Where a row states a size, it is once, few, many or the class of an expanded clone; other rows omit it.

few	TRBV20-1	-	TRBJ1-2	TGCAGTGCTAGGGTAAACAGGGACTTCGGTGGCTACACCTTC	CSARVNRDFGGYTF
few	TRBV6-2/TRBV6-3	TRBD1	TRBJ1-1	TGTGCCAGCAGTTACTCACGGACAGGGACGAACACTGAAGCTTTCTTT	CASSYSRTGTNTEAFF
few	TRBV5-6	-	TRBJ2-1	TGTGCCAGCAGCTCGGGACCCTACAATGAGCAGTTCTTC	CASSSGPYNEQFF
few	TRBV4-3	TRBD2	TRBJ2-1	TGCGCCAGCAGCCCCAAACCAGCGGGGGCAAATTACAATGAGCAGTTCTTC	CASSPKPAGANYNEQFF
few	TRBV2	-	TRBJ2-7	TGTGCCAGCAAAGCAGAACCTAATGAGCAGTACTTC	CASKAEPNEQYF
few	TRBV4-1	TRBD2	TRBJ2-7	TGCGCCAGCAGCCATACCCTAGCGGGGAGCTCCTACGAGCAGTACTTC	CASSHTLAGSSYEQYF
-	TRBV5-4	-	TRBJ2-7	TGTGCCAGCAGCTACAACGGCGTCTACGAGCAGTACTTC	CASSYNGVYEQYF
few	TRBV7-2	-	TRBJ2-5	TGTGCCAGCAGCTTAATGGGGAATCGGGAGACCCAGTACTTC	CASSLMGNRETQYF
-	TRBV11-2	-	TRBJ2-3	TGTGCCAGCAGCTTATCCCAGGGAACAGATACGCAGTATTTT	CASSLSQGTDTQYF
-	TRBV4-1	TRBD1	TRBJ1-1	TGCGCCAGCAGCCAAGATAACAGGGGGATGAACACTGAAGCTTTCTTT	CASSQDNRGMNTEAFF